This T cell receptor beta chain stems from a study of T-cell memory formation after mild COVID-19. Study as a whole: TCR clusters were largely donor specific.

5'RACE with constant-segment primers built TCRalpha and TCRbeta cDNA libraries with UMIs. TCRdb reprocessed the 5' RACE reads with MiXCR, giving one entry per CDR3 protein. The sample lists 300,000 to 400,000 distinct CDR3 sequences; roughly 14% were seen once. The study, taken as a whole, reports: Clones that shrank (day 15 to 85) were balanced CD4/CD8, whereas later expanders leaned CD4+. Shrinking CD4+ clones resided mostly in CM and EM, and CD8+ ones in EMRA.

V lost 1 base, J lost 2 bases, and 15 bases lay in between. From germline, CDR1 is MNHEY and CDR2 SMNVEV (reference sequence). The CDR3 sequence is 16 residues long. Comments on this clonotype: Its matching antigen is unknown.

This sequence joins TRBV27 and TRBJ2-7; D is uncertain. Sequencing used PBMCs or a T cell subset sorted from them (not recorded which). The clonotype comes from a man in his late teens or twenties who had mild COVID-19 (a few samples of this study predate the infection). Cell type and time point are not known. This CDR3 is CASSLLFRGDPYEQYF. The CDR3 coding sequence is TGTGCCAGCAGTTTATTGTTTCGAGGTGACCCCTACGAGCAGTACTTC.